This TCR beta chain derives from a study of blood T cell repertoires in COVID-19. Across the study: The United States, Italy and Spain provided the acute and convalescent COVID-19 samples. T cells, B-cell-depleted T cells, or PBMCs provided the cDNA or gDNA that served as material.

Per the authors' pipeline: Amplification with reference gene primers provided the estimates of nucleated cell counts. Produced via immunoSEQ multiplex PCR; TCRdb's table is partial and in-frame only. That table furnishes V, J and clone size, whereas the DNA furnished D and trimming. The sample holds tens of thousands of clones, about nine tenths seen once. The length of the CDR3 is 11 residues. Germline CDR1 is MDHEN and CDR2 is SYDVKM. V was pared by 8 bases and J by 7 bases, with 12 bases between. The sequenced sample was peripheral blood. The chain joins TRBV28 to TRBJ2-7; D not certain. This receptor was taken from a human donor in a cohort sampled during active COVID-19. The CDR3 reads CASGLGREQYF. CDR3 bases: TGTGCCAGCGGGCTCGGAAGGGAGCAGTACTTC.